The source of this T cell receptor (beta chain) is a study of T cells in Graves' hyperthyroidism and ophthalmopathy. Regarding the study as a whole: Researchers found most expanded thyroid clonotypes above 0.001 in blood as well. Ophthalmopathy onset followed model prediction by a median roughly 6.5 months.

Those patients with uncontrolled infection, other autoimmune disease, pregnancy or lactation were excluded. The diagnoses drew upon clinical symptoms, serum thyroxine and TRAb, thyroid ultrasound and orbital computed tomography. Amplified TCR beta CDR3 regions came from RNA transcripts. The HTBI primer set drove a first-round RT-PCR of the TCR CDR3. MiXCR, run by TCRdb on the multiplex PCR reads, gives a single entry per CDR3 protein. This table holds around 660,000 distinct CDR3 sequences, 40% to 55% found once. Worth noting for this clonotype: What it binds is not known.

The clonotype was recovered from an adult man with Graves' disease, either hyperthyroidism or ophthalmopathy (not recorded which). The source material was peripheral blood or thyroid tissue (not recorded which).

The CDR3 bases are TGTGCCTGGAATACAGGGTCCTATAATTCACCCCTCCACTTT. Translating it yields CAWNTGSYNSPLHF. The V gene is TRBV2, the J gene TRBJ1-6; a possible D gene is TRBD1 (6 bases). V lost 11 bases and J 1 base, leaving 12 bases between the germline ends. The germline V gene encodes CDR1 SNHLY and CDR2 FYNNEI. This CDR3 region has 14 residues.